The present TCR beta chain was sequenced within a study of T cell changes during pregnancy in multiple sclerosis. Only in-frame clones appear in the TCRdb table, and some are missing; sequencing was by immunoSEQ multiplex PCR. This table holds under 55,000 clones, roughly 92% found once. The trim removed 7 bases at V and 0 bases at J, leaving 9 bases unmatched. This CDR3 has 16 residues. Looked up from germline, CDR1 is LGHNA and CDR2 is YNFKEQ. Sequences were derived from CD4+ T cells from peripheral blood mononuclear cells, sampled before pregnancy. This sequence was found in a female donor with multiple sclerosis, enrolled in a pregnancy study. J is TRBJ2-1 and V is TRBV4-2, with 7 bases that match TRBD2. CDR3 amino acids: CASNANRGSSYNEQFF. Here the CDR3 DNA reads TGTGCCAGCAACGCCAATCGCGGGAGCTCCTACAATGAGCAGTTCTTC.